The present T cell receptor (beta chain) was sequenced within a study of T cell responses to AZD1222 COVID-19 vaccine (dated by TCRdb to the early 2020s). Background for the entire study: AZD1222 recipients whose second dose came at about 4 weeks and those whose second dose came at about 12 weeks were combined into one group, since spike-specific TCR depth and breadth did not differ between the two schedules. TCR sequencing covered 233 trial participants: about 210 given two doses of AZD1222 and approximately 25 given two doses of MenACWY control vaccine. Trial participants were enrolled by age into 18-55, 56-69 and 70-plus year subgroups, with approximately 160, 26 and 62 TCR-sequenced participants respectively. Points the paper makes about the study in general: The 56-69-year group was small, and its depth increase did not reach significance, likely because of low power. CD4 TCRs associated with the vaccine covered the entire spike protein, and the dominant responses were in regions 160-218 and 743-854. Participants were mostly white British and included more females than males, and it was suggested by the authors that clonal diversity may have been underestimated. Reportedly, close to half of the unique spike-specific TCRs recognized epitopes lying outside the regions that are mutated in the B.1.351 and B.1.1.7 variants. Because no samples from the day 14 peak response were available, repertoires could be characterized only after the peak T cell response. Conclusions about previously exposed vaccinees are limited because only five to seven AZD1222 recipients were SARS-CoV-2 seropositive at baseline. After two AZD1222 doses, both the breadth and the depth of spike-specific TCRs were significantly higher than at day 0 and than in MenACWY recipients.

The CDR3 regions of human TCRbeta chains were analyzed by immunosequencing. The original pipeline was this. TCRs in the repertoires were compared against a reference library of SARS-CoV-2-specific TCRs that had been generated with the MIRA antigen-specificity platform. Breadth meant the fraction of unique TCRs that were SARS-CoV-2-associated, whereas depth meant the fraction of total T cells that were SARS-CoV-2-associated. Using the MIRA data, every spike-specific TCR was mapped to the spike region that the TCR reacted to and assigned to either a CD4 or a CD8 class. Log10-transformed breadth and depth values were compared by one-way ANOVA with Sidak's multiple comparisons tests. Sourced from immuneACCESS, this table was stored by TCRdb with only in-frame sequences that have V and J called. A share of the clones is absent; for the studies checked, an unresolved V gene accounts for under half, and the remainder has no known explanation. That table is the source of V, J and clone size, and D and trimming were worked out from the DNA. A total of 85,000 to 120,000 clones appear in this sample, 86% of them only once. The ten largest clones add up to around 5% of the sample.

The CDR3, from cysteine to phenylalanine, totals 15 residues. The only DNA kept is the CDR3, 45 bases in frame from the first base. Taken from the germline V gene (reference sequence), the CDR1 and CDR2 loops are LNHDA and SQIVND. Relative to germline, V is 3 bases shorter and J is 7 bases shorter, with 16 bases between their ends. Notes on this clone: Its specific antigen is unknown. Qualities for individual bases were not recorded, and no much larger clone is one base off.

Explained via the paper, the time point label denotes: baseline before first vaccination. Samples from vaccinated people were obtained from the UK trials COV001 and COV002, which included a single-blind randomized controlled phase 2/3 trial of AZD1222 (ChAdOx1 nCoV-19) in healthy adults. For TCRbeta chain sequencing, PBMC samples were collected from trial participants at day 0 and at day 28 after the second dose. The specimen was peripheral blood, collected on day 0 of AZD1222 vaccination. The sequence was collected from an adult in good health. The sequence is built from TRBV19 and TRBJ1-5; the D gene is not confidently resolved. The CDR3: CASSISVSAAQPQHF. In nucleotide form, the sequence is TGTGCCAGTAGTATCTCAGTTTCGGCGGCACAGCCCCAGCATTTT.